The clone carrying this TCR beta chain was seen a single time. The target antigen is unknown. This sample was taken from a study of PD-1 blockade in classical Hodgkin lymphoma. About the research overall: Patients got intravenous nivolumab 3 mg/kg every 2 weeks.

Study-wide points: Patients starting nivolumab less than 1 year after ASCT had lower diversity and were excluded from later analyses.

This sample's time point: cycle 4 day 1 (C4D1), after less than seven weeks of nivolumab. Brentuximab vedotin exposure varied, and every patient relapsed after autologous stem cell transplantation. Each best response was a complete response, a partial response or progressive disease. Assay used: immunoSEQ multiplex PCR; TCRdb lists only in-frame clones, some missing. The sample carries roughly 48,000 clones, around nine tenths recorded once. The starting material was peripheral blood mononuclear cells (PBMCs), obtained before the fourth cycle of nivolumab. The clonotype was recovered from a human donor with classical Hodgkin lymphoma.

CDR3 loop: CASSTSVGTNEKLFF. The CDR3 region has the DNA TGTGCCAGTAGTACCAGTGTGGGAACGAATGAAAAACTGTTTTTT. The chain joins TRBV19 to TRBJ1-4; D uncertain. The CDR3 spans 15 residues. From germline, CDR1 is LNHDA and CDR2 SQIVND (reference sequence). Trimming shortened V by 4 bases and J by 5 bases, and 14 bases separated the two germline ends.